This section outlines one T cell receptor beta chain sequence together with its context. It has no known antigen specificity. The junction departs from the called germline gene at one end, perhaps through a read error. This entry comes from a study of blood T cells in healthy people across ages (dated by TCRdb to 2014 to 2015). Notes on the research overall: In model experiments, roughly one uniquely barcoded TCR beta cDNA molecule per two T cells was captured by template switching. Using deep sequencing normalized with unique cDNA molecular identifiers, the study measured how TCR beta repertoire diversity changes with age. Four age groups were formed from the donors: young (average 16 years), middle-aged (roughly 38), aged (62) and long-lived (roughly 88). To avoid experimental bias, donors of different ages were randomly spread across the sequencing lanes. The study analyzed two additional independent replicas of 1 million unique cDNA reads from the same blood draw for two donors, one aged 18 to 30 and one aged 80 or older.

What the research found in general, with its limitations: The percentage of naive T cells measured by flow cytometry correlated strongly with observed TCR beta diversity. Because profiling used bulk unsorted PBMCs, naive and antigen-experienced compartments could not be compared conclusively. Compared with the aged group, more naive CD4+ T cells, fewer expanded clones and increased TCR diversity were shown by the long-lived group, suggesting age selection. Estimates of total diversity based on one million sequenced T cells were regarded as lower bounds and as underestimates. The CMV infection status of donors was not known, potentially confounding age-related changes in expanded clonotypes. Observed TCR beta diversity per million T cells fell roughly linearly with age, and a significant reduction was already apparent by age about 43.

Systemically healthy Caucasian individuals from Russia, some 36 in total and aged about 6 to 95 years, were included as donors. Each donor gave ten milliliters of peripheral blood, collected into EDTA-treated Vacutainer tubes. Ficoll-Paque density-gradient centrifugation was used to isolate PBMCs, with at least 6 million per sample. Trizol reagent was used to extract total RNA from PBMCs, with at least 6 micrograms per sample. For every donor, flow cytometry on a PBMC aliquot measured the percentage of naive CD45RAhigh/CD27high T cells. Preparation of the library involved 5' RACE. The listed sequencing device is Illumina HiSeq 2500. A second PCR of about 7 to 12 cycles was run with a J-beta primer mix and a sample-barcoded 5' primer. A unique molecular identifier was introduced onto each TCR beta cDNA molecule by a template-switch 5' adaptor carrying 12 random nucleotides. Each sample yielded at least 3 million CDR3-containing paired-end reads. First-strand cDNA was synthesized from all RNA with the Mint cDNA synthesis kit, primed by a TRBC-specific oligonucleotide. After uracil-DNA glycosylase treatment, a first 18-cycle PCR used universal primers M1SS and BC2_uni_R on all cDNA. The authors' pipeline ran thus. Each sample was normalized by randomly selecting 1 million high-quality reads, each carrying a distinct molecular identifier. Instead of being binned into consensus sequences, reads that shared molecular identifiers were thrown out. CDR3 identification, clonotype clustering and error correction used MiTCR with a Q25 quality threshold and the strictest error-elimination algorithm. Lower-bound total TCR beta diversity was estimated with a nonparametric unseen species model using Euler transformation. TCRdb reran the public reads through fastp at Q25 and MiXCR, keeping productive beta chains. Rows are unified per CDR3 protein, each entry keeping the most common DNA and genes. TCRdb's processing, not the authors', yielded these V and J calls. In all, the sample holds roughly 800,000 distinct CDR3 sequences, and roughly 50% of those were seen once. The ten largest clones add up to approximately 21% of the sample.

The germline V gene (reference sequence) supplies CDR1 DFQATT and CDR2 SNEGSKA. Measured from the cysteine to the phenylalanine, the CDR3 is 16 residues long. The retained sequence is limited to the CDR3, 48 bases, with the frame set at the first base. The TCR originated in a man aged 25 to 40 in good health. The chain links TRBV20-1 with TRBJ2-1; the D gene is perhaps TRBD2, from 6 matching bases. Material: blood. The CDR3 has the sequence CSARDPREADVNEQLF. The sequence in DNA is TGCAGTGCTAGAGACCCTAGGGAGGCCGATGTCAATGAGCAGCTCTTC.